These T cell receptor beta chains were read from a single sample in a study of T cell responses to AZD1222 COVID-19 vaccine. Using immunoSEQ multiplex PCR, the repertoire was profiled, and TCRdb retains in-frame clones only, with some absent. This repertoire shows about 70,000 clones, over 75% found once; its top ten account for about 3%. The sample consisted of peripheral blood, taken 28 days after the second AZD1222 dose. The receptors derive from an adult who received the AZD1222 COVID-19 vaccine. CDR3s include the opening cysteine and the closing phenylalanine or tryptophan. A D gene is named only where the DNA matches it firmly. Clone size is not always given. Where it is, it says once, few, many or a class for expanded clones.

clone_size,v_call,d_call,j_call,cdr3_aa,cdr3_nt
-,TRBV25-1,TRBD1,TRBJ1-4,CASSGAYRTGDEKLFF,TGTGCCAGCAGTGGAGCTTACCGGACAGGAGATGAAAAACTGTTTTTT
-,TRBV11-2,-,TRBJ1-4,CASSPRGGGEKLFF,TGTGCCAGCAGCCCCCGGGGGGGTGGTGAAAAACTGTTTTTT
-,TRBV5-1,TRBD1,TRBJ1-4,CASSFEGANEKLFF,TGCGCCAGCAGCTTTGAGGGGGCCAATGAAAAACTGTTTTTT
few,TRBV12-3/TRBV12-4,-,TRBJ1-4,CASSILTNEKLFF,TGTGCCAGCAGTATCCTTACTAATGAAAAACTGTTTTTT
-,TRBV19,-,TRBJ2-7,CASSMGGQREQYF,TGTGCCAGTAGTATGGGGGGCCAGCGCGAGCAGTACTTC
-,TRBV27,-,TRBJ1-6,CASSVGGRYNSPLHF,TGTGCCAGCAGTGTGGGGGGAAGATATAATTCACCCCTCCACTTT
-,TRBV11-3,-,TRBJ1-1,CASSLEGGAGDTEAFF,TGTGCCAGCAGCCTTGAGGGGGGAGCTGGGGACACTGAAGCTTTCTTT
-,TRBV11-2,-,TRBJ2-3,CASSLGTDTQYF,TGTGCCAGCAGTTTAGGAACAGATACGCAGTATTTT
-,TRBV7-2,-,TRBJ2-3,CASSLSRTDTQYF,TGTGCCAGCAGCTTAAGCCGCACAGATACGCAGTATTTT
-,TRBV4-3,-,TRBJ2-7,CASSQAAGSRYEQYF,TGCGCCAGCAGCCAAGCGGCCGGGAGTAGGTACGAGCAGTACTTC
-,TRBV9,TRBD1,TRBJ2-2,CASSWDSYTGELFF,TGTGCCAGCAGCTGGGACAGCTACACCGGGGAGCTGTTTTTT
-,TRBV24-1,TRBD1,TRBJ1-5,CATSDPGTGNNQPQHF,TGTGCCACCAGTGATCCCGGGACAGGTAACAATCAGCCCCAGCATTTT
-,TRBV6-6,-,TRBJ1-2,CASSSSDGGHYGYTF,TGTGCCAGCAGTTCATCTGATGGGGGGCACTATGGCTACACCTTC
-,TRBV6-5,-,TRBJ2-1,CASKQGRSEQFF,TGTGCCAGCAAACAGGGTCGGAGTGAGCAGTTCTTC
-,TRBV5-4,-,TRBJ2-1,CASSLSASSYNEQFF,TGTGCCAGCAGCTTGAGCGCTAGCTCCTACAATGAGCAGTTCTTC
-,TRBV29-1,-,TRBJ2-7,CSVVAGGGHEQYF,TGCAGCGTTGTTGCTGGGGGCGGCCACGAGCAGTACTTC
-,TRBV11-3,-,TRBJ2-7,CASSPEGQSRYEQYF,TGTGCCAGCAGCCCTGAAGGGCAGAGTAGGTACGAGCAGTACTTC
-,TRBV10-3,TRBD1,TRBJ1-2,CAINRGVHGYTF,TGTGCCATCAACAGGGGGGTCCATGGCTACACCTTC
-,TRBV18,-,TRBJ1-1,CASSPQRGEAAFF,TGTGCCAGCTCACCACAAAGGGGGGAGGCCGCTTTCTTT
-,TRBV2,TRBD1,TRBJ1-4,CASSAGQVNEKLFF,TGTGCCAGCAGTGCAGGACAGGTTAATGAAAAACTGTTTTTT
-,TRBV6-2/TRBV6-3,TRBD1,TRBJ1-2,CASSYGTGGYGYTF,TGTGCCAGCAGTTACGGGACAGGGGGCTATGGCTACACCTTC
-,TRBV18,-,TRBJ2-7,CASSPPGDSYEQYF,TGTGCCAGCTCGCCGCCGGGGGACTCCTACGAGCAGTACTTC
few,TRBV6-5,TRBD1,TRBJ1-1,CASSYDRGKNTEAFF,TGTGCCAGCAGTTACGACAGGGGAAAGAACACTGAAGCTTTCTTT
-,TRBV28,TRBD2,TRBJ2-7,CASSLGGRASGEQYF,TGTGCCAGCAGTTTAGGCGGGAGGGCCTCGGGGGAGCAGTACTTC
-,TRBV10-3,-,TRBJ2-1,CAIKGGGGEAQDEQFF,TGTGCCATCAAGGGTGGAGGGGGAGAGGCGCAGGATGAGCAGTTCTTC
-,TRBV29-1,-,TRBJ1-4,CSVERAEKLFF,TGCAGCGTTGAACGGGCTGAAAAACTGTTTTTT
-,TRBV9,TRBD2,TRBJ2-4,CASSVVAGAGNIQYF,TGTGCCAGCAGCGTAGTAGCGGGAGCCGGAAACATTCAGTACTTC
-,TRBV6-5,-,TRBJ1-4,CASSYSPSRLNEKLFF,TGTGCCAGCAGTTACTCTCCGAGCAGACTTAATGAAAAACTGTTTTTT
once,TRBV7-2,TRBD1,TRBJ2-1,CASSVGPDRGEQFF,TGTGCCAGCAGCGTTGGACCTGACAGGGGTGAGCAGTTCTTC
-,TRBV5-1,-,TRBJ1-1,CASSAGHGATEAFF,TGCGCCAGCAGCGCGGGACACGGGGCCACTGAAGCTTTCTTT
-,TRBV2,-,TRBJ2-7,CASTQGSLSYEQYF,TGTGCCAGCACGCAGGGGTCCCTCTCCTACGAGCAGTACTTC
-,TRBV12-3/TRBV12-4,-,TRBJ2-6,CASRSSGANVLTF,TGTGCCAGCAGATCGTCTGGGGCCAACGTCCTGACTTTC
-,TRBV21-1,-,TRBJ2-5,CASSKSGRGPETQYF,TGTGCCAGCAGCAAATCGGGCAGGGGGCCAGAGACCCAGTACTTC
few,TRBV3-1/TRBV3-2,-,TRBJ2-6,CASSYTIGANVLTF,TGTGCCAGCAGCTACACTATTGGGGCCAACGTCCTGACTTTC
-,TRBV5-1,-,TRBJ2-7,CASSLNSALYEQYF,TGCGCCAGCAGCTTAAATTCGGCACTCTACGAGCAGTACTTC
-,TRBV4-1,TRBD1,TRBJ1-2,CASSQGQGASDGYTF,TGCGCCAGCAGCCAGGGACAGGGGGCAAGTGATGGCTACACCTTC
-,TRBV30,-,TRBJ1-4,CAWSPSGGHWDRATNEKLFF,TGTGCCTGGAGTCCCTCCGGGGGTCACTGGGATCGGGCAACTAATGAAAAACTGTTTTTT
-,TRBV11-3,TRBD2,TRBJ2-7,CASSPTSGTRYEQYF,TGTGCCAGCAGCCCCACTAGCGGGACAAGGTACGAGCAGTACTTC
-,TRBV6-4,-,TRBJ1-1,CASSVEGDRTEAFF,TGTGCCAGCAGTGTGGAAGGGGATCGCACTGAAGCTTTCTTT
once,TRBV7-3,-,TRBJ2-3,CASSLGSSRDTQYF,TGTGCCAGCAGCTTGGGTTCTAGCAGAGATACGCAGTATTTT
-,TRBV5-1,-,TRBJ2-2,CASSSTQGTGELFF,TGCGCCAGCAGCTCCACACAGGGAACCGGGGAGCTGTTTTTT
-,TRBV2,TRBD2,TRBJ2-7,CASSVVGLAAEQYF,TGTGCCAGCAGTGTAGTAGGACTAGCGGCCGAGCAGTACTTC
-,TRBV11-2,-,TRBJ2-1,CASSYTRSSYNEQFF,TGTGCCAGCAGCTACACTAGGAGCTCCTACAATGAGCAGTTCTTC
once,TRBV9,-,TRBJ1-2,CASSVDSEGGYTF,TGTGCCAGCAGCGTAGACTCTGAGGGTGGCTACACCTTC
once,TRBV25-1,-,TRBJ2-5,CARSEAGVAKTQYF,TGTGCCAGGTCAGAAGCAGGGGTAGCGAAGACCCAGTACTTC
-,TRBV10-1,-,TRBJ1-2,CASRLGCGTYGYTF,TGCGCCAGCAGACTCGGTTGCGGGACCTATGGCTACACCTTC
-,TRBV11-2,TRBD2,TRBJ2-1,CASSFTSGVGGEQFF,TGTGCCAGCAGCTTCACTAGCGGGGTTGGGGGTGAGCAGTTCTTC
few,TRBV5-1,-,TRBJ1-5,CASSLVPGDRNQPQHF,TGCGCCAGCAGCTTGGTACCTGGGGACCGCAATCAGCCCCAGCATTTT
-,TRBV7-2,TRBD1,TRBJ1-1,CASSEGQGKAFF,TGTGCCAGCAGCGAGGGACAGGGGAAGGCTTTCTTT
-,TRBV5-1,TRBD2,TRBJ2-6,CASSPNGRAGANVLTF,TGCGCCAGCAGCCCGAATGGGAGGGCAGGGGCCAACGTCCTGACTTTC
-,TRBV5-4,-,TRBJ2-7,CASSGTDSQGSYEQYF,TGTGCCAGCAGCGGGACCGACAGCCAAGGTTCCTACGAGCAGTACTTC
-,TRBV3-1/TRBV3-2,-,TRBJ1-1,CASSQEFRSGAFF,TGTGCCAGCAGCCAAGAGTTTCGCAGCGGAGCTTTCTTT